The text below deals with one TCR beta chain. Its antigen is still unknown. Each CDR3 protein is one row after TCRdb ran MiXCR on the reads. The sample has about 130,000 distinct CDR3 sequences, more than 25% seen once. This sample is part of a study of T cell repertoires in cytomegalovirus infection. Study-level information: Well-studied HLA-B-restricted CMV epitopes were used in the study alongside recently identified HLA-C-restricted ones. Public signatures in TCR beta pointed to CMV infection and matching HLA type. Overall study results and limits: Within the response measured ex vivo, HLA-C-restricted CMV-specific TCR beta clonotypes were dominant. The cumulative frequency of public TCR beta families distinguished individuals who carried CMV together with the relevant HLA.

V was pared by 6 bases and J by 5 bases, with 10 bases between. CDR1 MNHEY and CDR2 SMNVEV come from the germline V gene (reference sequence). The CDR3 covers 12 residues. The chain uses TRBV27 and TRBJ2-5, with D unclear. This clonotype originated in a human donor in good health (CMV status not recorded). Some clones in this sample may be carry-over from other donors' samples. The specimen comprised CD8+ T cells from cultured PBMCs, sampled from culture after CMV antigen stimulation. The CDR3 DNA is TGTGCCAGCAGGGGGTCTGGGGAGACCCAGTACTTC. Protein product: CASRGSGETQYF.